Sequencing of this T cell receptor (beta chain) was carried out in a study of identical twins. Overall study results and limits: Whereas memory repertoires showed no such difference, abundant cord blood beta clonotypes carried fewer insertions.

This clonotype has more than one count but fewer than ten. As yet, its antigen is unknown. Germline V gene data show CDR1 as SGHAT and CDR2 as FQNNGV. The CDR3 is 13 residues long. The V gene lost 10 bases and the J gene lost 2 bases, with 13 bases spanning the gap. After template switching added a universal primer site, the resulting cDNA carried unique molecular identifiers. MiXCR, applied by TCRdb to the 5' RACE reads, yields one record per CDR3 protein. The sample holds about 810,000 distinct CDR3 sequences; roughly an eighth are singletons and the top ten take 1.5% to 2%. These same data were also listed under a study on yellow fever vaccine responses in identical twins.

This receptor was obtained from a woman aged 18-35 years in good health. Sequencing input: PBMCs. V and J are TRBV11-2 and TRBJ2-3, with D possibly TRBD2 on 5 matching bases. The CDR3 loop reads CATTGSFTDTQYF. CDR3 DNA: TGTGCCACTACGGGATCATTCACAGATACGCAGTATTTT.